What follows is one T cell receptor beta chain and its context. What it binds is not known. The pancreas tissue came from patients undergoing total pancreatectomy with islet autotransplantation. This record belongs to a study of immune characteristics of hereditary and idiopathic chronic pancreatitis. Broader study findings: Immune findings may reflect disease duration, since tissue was only from TPIAT. Both chronic pancreatitis groups had higher TCRbeta diversity and lower clonality than controls. Hereditary and idiopathic cases differed in TRBV10, TRBV19, TRBV23 and TRBV5 usage.

Clones were sequenced by immunoSEQ multiplex PCR, and TCRdb holds only the in-frame ones, with some missing. Of about 14,000 clones in the sample, around 70% were seen once. The CDR3 contains 14 residues. Germline lookup yields CDR1 MDHEN and CDR2 SYDVKM. V shed 5 bases and J 7 bases; nucleotides not matched to a gene: 11. The receptor was derived from a human donor with chronic pancreatitis. Sequencing was performed on pancreas tissue with hereditary chronic pancreatitis. V is TRBV28 and J is TRBJ2-7; 7 nucleotides align to TRBD1. The CDR3 DNA is TGTGCCAGCAGTAAATGGACAGGTCTTAGGGAGCAGTACTTC. It specifies CASSKWTGLREQYF. Filled out from reference TRBV28 and TRBJ2-7, the complete variable domain reads DVKVTQSSRYLVKRTGEKVFLECVQDMDHENMFWYRQDPGLGLRLIYFSYDVKMKEKGDIPEGYSVSREKKERFSLILESASTNQTSMYLCASSKWTGLREQYFGPGTRLTVT.